This passage covers 16 T cell receptor beta chains from one sample sequenced in a study of OX40 agonist ivuxolimab in advanced cancers. TCRdb's table, derived via immunoSEQ multiplex PCR, lists solely in-frame clones and lacks some. The profile shows some 48,000 clones, 75% to 85% of them singletons. The sequencing here drew on CD4+ or CD8+ T cells sorted from blood, taken in a trial of the OX40 agonist ivuxolimab. These receptors were obtained from an adult with an advanced solid tumor such as melanoma, head and neck, liver or kidney cancer.

This sequence joins TRBV5-1 and TRBJ2-1; D is possibly TRBD1 (6 bases). In germline, CDR1 is SGHRS, CDR2 YFSETQ. The CDR3 covers 15 residues. Trimming removed 0 bases from V and 4 bases from J, with 11 bases in between. The CDR3 sequence is CASSLGTALYNEQFF. The CDR3 region has the DNA TGCGCCAGCAGCTTGGGGACAGCCCTTTACAATGAGCAGTTCTTC.

The rearrangement joins TRBV11-2 to TRBJ2-1; D tentatively reads TRBD1 or TRBD2 (6 bases each). The CDR3 length is 14 residues. CDR1 and CDR2 (germline): SGHAT, FQNNGV. Trimming pared 4 bases from V and 7 bases from J, leaving 14 bases between. Written as DNA, the CDR3 is TGTGCCAGCAGCTCACTAGGGGGGTTAAATGAGCAGTTCTTC. This sequence encodes CASSSLGGLNEQFF.

This clone was recorded a few times. The rearrangement links TRBV5-8 to TRBJ2-2; D is ambiguous. CDR1 SGHTS and CDR2 YDEGEE come from the germline V gene. The CDR3 totals 12 residues. With 2 bases removed from V and 5 bases from J, the gap between germline ends came to 4 bases. In DNA, the CDR3 is TGTGCCAGCAGCTTCGAAACCGGGGAGCTGTTTTTT. Encoded protein: CASSFETGELFF. Full variable domain (rest looked up from reference TRBV5-8 and TRBJ2-2): EAGVTQSPTHLIKTRGQQATLRCSPISGHTSVYWYQQALGLGLQFLLWYDEGEERNRGNFPPRFSGRQFPNYSSELNVNALELEDSALYLCASSFETGELFFGEGSRLTVL.

The chain employs TRBV5-1 and TRBJ1-2, with 7 bases identical to TRBD1. The J segment lost 4 bases and the V segment lost 2 bases, leaving 11 bases of the junction unmatched. The length of the CDR3 is 16 residues. The germline V gene encodes CDR1 SGHRS and CDR2 YFSETQ. The CDR3 spells CASSLTPGTVAYGYTF. The DNA for the CDR3 is TGCGCCAGCAGCTTAACTCCCGGGACAGTCGCCTATGGCTACACCTTC.

The chain links TRBV19 to TRBJ2-1; a weak D match, TRBD1 (8 bases). Germline CDR1 is LNHDA and CDR2 is SQIVND (reference sequence). V lost 8 bases to trimming and J lost 8 bases, with 22 bases between them. The CDR3 is 15 residues long. CDR3: CASADRGSGLDEQFF. In DNA, the CDR3 is TGTGCCAGTGCCGACAGGGGTAGCGGGTTGGATGAGCAGTTCTTC.

The chain joins TRBV6-6 to TRBJ2-7; perhaps TRBD2 as D (5 bases). CDR3 size: 12 residues. Germline lookup yields CDR1 MNHNY and CDR2 SVGAGI (reference sequence). Trimming stripped 4 bases from V and 4 bases from J, with 8 bases between. This CDR3 reads CASSFGLYEQYF. For the CDR3, the DNA is TGTGCCAGCAGTTTTGGACTGTACGAGCAGTACTTC.

This chain uses TRBV21-1 with TRBJ2-7; the DNA was not compared with TRBD2, the D call given in the table. TRBV21-1 is termed a pseudogene. This CDR3 spans 17 amino acids. This CDR3 is CASTEEGSVFSSYEQYF. DNA for the CDR3: TGTGCCAGCACCGAAGAGGGATCAGTCTTCAGCTCCTACGAGCAGTACTTC.

V gene TRBV7-2 combines with J gene TRBJ2-6; no clear D. CDR1 is SGHTA and CDR2 is FQGNSA in the germline V gene. Deletions cut 5 bases from V and 0 bases from J, with 8 bases between. The CDR3 is 15 amino acids. This CDR3 is CASSLGNSGANVLTF. The CDR3 DNA reads TGTGCCAGCAGCCTGGGGAACTCTGGGGCCAACGTCCTGACTTTC.

The table lists this clone with a count of one. The rearrangement joins TRBV28 to TRBJ2-1; D perhaps matches TRBD2 (5 bases). V lost 2 bases and J 9 bases, leaving 8 bases between the germline ends. This CDR3 spans 12 amino acids. The germline gives CDR1 MDHEN, CDR2 SYDVKM. CDR3 in amino acids: CASSLEGAEQFF. The CDR3 DNA follows: TGTGCCAGCAGTTTAGAGGGTGCTGAGCAGTTCTTC.

V gene TRBV7-9 combines with J gene TRBJ1-1; the D is unclear. V lost 6 bases and J 1 base, leaving 3 bases between the germline ends. Germline V gene sequence: CDR1 SEHNR, CDR2 FQNEAQ (reference sequence). This CDR3 comprises 11 residues. Here the CDR3 DNA reads TGTGCCAGCAGGGAGAACACTGAAGCTTTCTTT. This encodes CASRENTEAFF.

This clone turned up a few times. This chain joins TRBV29-1 and TRBJ1-5, with 9 bases identical to TRBD1. Germline lookup yields CDR1 SQVTM and CDR2 ANQGSEA. The CDR3 runs to 15 residues. V shed 4 bases, J shed 3 bases, and the junction held 7 bases outside the gene matches. CDR3 region: CSVASGQGPNQPQHF. CDR3 nucleotides: TGCAGCGTTGCTTCGGGACAGGGACCCAATCAGCCCCAGCATTTT.

This chain joins TRBV27 and TRBJ1-6; maybe TRBD1 (5 bases). Germline V gene lookup returns CDR1 MNHEY and CDR2 SMNVEV (reference sequence). The CDR3 loop spans 14 amino acids. The V and J ends lost 8 bases and 3 bases respectively, with 11 bases between them. The CDR3 sequence is CASLSTVYNSPLHF. The CDR3 region has the DNA TGTGCCAGCTTGTCGACAGTCTATAATTCACCCCTCCACTTT.

This clone was found a few times. The chain links TRBV4-2 to TRBJ2-7, with D possibly TRBD1 on 6 matching bases. Germline V gene lookup returns CDR1 LGHNA and CDR2 YNFKEQ. V was clipped by 4 bases and J by 5 bases, with 12 bases between them. The CDR3 spans 13 residues. CDR3 sequence (DNA): TGTGCCAGCAGCCCCCAAAAGGGGGACGAGCAGTACTTC. Translation gives CASSPQKGDEQYF.

The chain uses TRBV6-6 and TRBJ1-6; D is ambiguous. CDR1 is MNHNY and CDR2 is SVGAGI in the germline V gene (reference sequence). V shed 6 bases and J shed 9 bases, with 21 bases lying between them. This CDR3 is 16 amino acids long. CDR3 nucleotide sequence: TGTGCCAGCAGAACGACGAGGCAGGCAGTTCTTTCACCCCTCCACTTT. Translated: CASRTTRQAVLSPLHF.

The CDR3 sequence is CASSFGQPLNTIYF. CDR3 nucleotide sequence: TGTGCCAGCAGTTTCGGGCAGCCACTAAACACCATATATTTT. This chain uses TRBV6-6 with TRBJ1-3; D is unclear. V lost 4 bases and J lost 6, with 13 bases in between. CDR3 length equals 14 residues. The germline CDR1 and CDR2 sequences are MNHNY and SVGAGI (reference sequence).

This chain connects TRBV21-1 to TRBJ1-2. TRBV21-1 is termed a pseudogene. The CDR3 is made up of 14 amino acids. Written as DNA, the CDR3 is TGTGCCAGCAGCAAAGTGGAGGCGACAAGTGGCTACACCTTC. It codes for CASSKVEATSGYTF.